A selection of T cell receptor beta chains follows, all from one sample in a study of blood T cells in healthy people across ages. TCRdb called the 5' RACE reads again in MiXCR, with one record for every CDR3 protein. Of 1.2 million to 1.5 million distinct CDR3 sequences listed, 55% to 75% are singletons. Sequencing input: blood. The source of these receptors is a man younger than 35 in good health. The CDR3 runs from the conserved cysteine through the conserved F or W. The D gene is left open where the match is weak. Clone size is stated in some rows and not others, as once, few, many or a class when expanded.

j_call | v_call | d_call | cdr3_length | clone_size | cdr3_aa | cdr3_nt
TRBJ2-1 | TRBV18 | TRBD2 | 15 | NA | CASSPLAAVYNEQFF | TGTGCCAGCTCACCTCTAGCGGCAGTCTACAATGAGCAGTTCTTC
TRBJ2-7 | TRBV6-2/TRBV6-3 | NA | 13 | NA | CASSYPLDYEQYF | TGTGCCAGCAGTTACCCCCTAGACTACGAGCAGTACTTC
TRBJ2-3 | TRBV7-2 | TRBD2 | 19 | NA | CASSPGTSGRAIRSDTQYF | TGTGCCAGCAGCCCGGGGACTAGCGGGAGGGCAATAAGGTCAGATACGCAGTATTTT
TRBJ2-1 | TRBV5-6 | NA | 15 | NA | CASSLIPAAGNEQFF | TGTGCCAGCAGCTTGATTCCTGCGGCTGGGAATGAGCAGTTCTTC
TRBJ2-1 | TRBV12-3/TRBV12-4 | NA | 19 | few | CASSFGSGAQRRVYNEQFF | TGTGCCAGCAGTTTTGGTAGCGGAGCCCAAAGAAGGGTATACAATGAGCAGTTCTTC
TRBJ2-3 | TRBV18 | NA | 16 | NA | CASSPPEGLGTDTQYF | TGTGCCAGCTCACCACCGGAGGGTTTGGGCACAGATACGCAGTATTTT
TRBJ2-7 | TRBV4-1 | TRBD1 | 16 | few | CASSQPPGTGSYEQYF | TGCGCCAGCAGCCAACCCCCCGGGACAGGGTCGTACGAGCAGTACTTC
TRBJ2-1 | TRBV5-6 | TRBD2 | 16 | NA | CASSLLLAGNYNEQFF | TGTGCCAGCAGCTTGCTACTAGCGGGCAACTACAATGAGCAGTTCTTC
TRBJ2-7 | TRBV14 | NA | 14 | NA | CASSQVDSLSEQYF | TGTGCCAGCAGCCAAGTAGACAGCCTCTCCGAGCAGTACTTC
TRBJ2-7 | TRBV7-2 | TRBD2 | 15 | few | CASNTGTSGGNEQYF | TGTGCCAGCAACACCGGGACTAGCGGGGGCAACGAGCAGTACTTC
TRBJ2-7 | TRBV6-2/TRBV6-3 | NA | 14 | few | CASSSRRGPYEQYF | TGTGCCAGCAGTTCGAGGAGGGGCCCCTACGAGCAGTACTTC
TRBJ2-7 | TRBV15 | TRBD1 | 15 | NA | CATSRPGTGNYEQYF | TGTGCCACCAGCAGGCCGGGGACAGGGAACTACGAGCAGTACTTC
TRBJ2-3 | TRBV7-2 | TRBD2 | 14 | few | CASSLTGGRDTQYF | TGTGCCAGCAGCTTAACGGGGGGTAGAGATACGCAGTATTTT
TRBJ1-2 | TRBV7-2 | NA | 11 | many | CASSLSYGYTF | TGTGCCAGCAGCTTAAGTTATGGCTACACCTTC
TRBJ2-1 | TRBV10-3 | NA | 15 | few | CAISVGRAALNEQFF | TGTGCCATCAGTGTTGGCAGGGCCGCTTTAAATGAGCAGTTCTTC
TRBJ2-5 | TRBV11-1 | NA | 16 | NA | CASSNPEDAKQETQYF | TGTGCCAGCAGCAACCCCGAGGACGCCAAACAAGAGACCCAGTACTTC
TRBJ1-6 | TRBV7-2 | TRBD1 | 14 | few | CASSSDRVPSPLHF | TGTGCCAGCAGCTCGGACAGGGTCCCATCACCCCTCCACTTT
TRBJ1-2 | TRBV5-6 | NA | 14 | NA | CASSLVRGGYGYTF | TGTGCCAGCAGCTTGGTTAGGGGTGGCTATGGCTACACCTTC
TRBJ2-1 | TRBV20-1 | TRBD2 | 15 | NA | CSAGGLAGVYNEQFF | TGCAGTGCTGGGGGGCTAGCGGGAGTGTACAATGAGCAGTTCTTC
TRBJ1-5 | TRBV10-3 | TRBD1 | 16 | NA | CAISETRQGRRQPQHF | TGTGCCATCAGTGAGACCCGACAGGGGCGCCGTCAGCCCCAGCATTTT
TRBJ2-7 | TRBV6-1 | NA | 11 | few | CASSERYEQYF | TGTGCCAGCAGCGAACGCTACGAGCAGTACTTC
TRBJ2-7 | TRBV28 | NA | 20 | NA | CASSPASEILEVVQDYEQYF | TGTGCCAGCAGTCCGGCTAGCGAGATCTTGGAGGTGGTACAGGACTACGAGCAGTACTTC
TRBJ2-1 | TRBV27 | TRBD2 | 15 | NA | CASSLGTSGDDEQFF | TGTGCCAGCAGCTTAGGGACTAGCGGGGACGATGAGCAGTTCTTC
TRBJ2-7 | TRBV13 | NA | 16 | NA | CASSPNPTDSSYEQYF | TGTGCCAGCAGCCCGAATCCGACAGACTCTAGCTACGAGCAGTACTTC
TRBJ2-2 | TRBV6-2/TRBV6-3 | TRBD2 | 17 | NA | CASKGRTSGMNTGELFF | TGTGCCAGCAAGGGACGGACTAGCGGGATGAACACCGGGGAGCTGTTTTTT
TRBJ1-4 | TRBV6-5 | NA | 13 | few | CASSLGGGEKLFF | TGTGCCAGCAGTCTGGGGGGGGGTGAAAAACTGTTTTTT
TRBJ2-3 | TRBV12-3/TRBV12-4 | TRBD2 | 15 | NA | CASSHSSGSPDTQYF | TGTGCCAGCAGTCACTCTAGCGGGAGCCCAGATACGCAGTATTTT
TRBJ2-1 | TRBV6-2/TRBV6-3 | NA | 13 | NA | CAGSYRDTYEQFF | TGTGCCGGCAGTTACCGGGACACCTACGAGCAGTTCTTC
TRBJ2-4 | TRBV7-9 | NA | 14 | few | CASSLADTIGIQYF | TGTGCCAGCAGCTTAGCCGATACTATCGGCATTCAGTACTTC
TRBJ2-7 | TRBV3-1 | NA | 15 | few | CASSQAQGLYYEQYF | TGTGCCAGCAGCCAAGCGCAGGGACTTTACTACGAGCAGTACTTC
TRBJ2-5 | TRBV13 | NA | 14 | few | CASSLRAPGETQYF | TGTGCCAGCAGCTTAAGGGCTCCAGGAGAGACCCAGTACTTC
TRBJ2-3 | TRBV28 | TRBD2 | 17 | NA | CASRRPGLAGSTDTQYF | TGTGCCAGCAGGCGCCCTGGACTAGCGGGGAGCACAGATACGCAGTATTTT
TRBJ2-7 | TRBV28 | NA | 16 | NA | CASSFSAGRKTHEQYF | TGTGCCAGCAGTTTCTCCGCAGGGAGGAAGACCCACGAGCAGTACTTC
TRBJ2-1 | TRBV27 | NA | 14 | NA | CASNAGGNYNEQFF | TGTGCCAGCAACGCAGGCGGGAACTACAATGAGCAGTTCTTC
TRBJ2-1 | TRBV29-1 | NA | 17 | NA | CSVSGQMGGAGDNEQFF | TGCAGCGTTTCGGGGCAGATGGGGGGCGCGGGGGACAATGAGCAGTTCTTC
TRBJ2-1 | TRBV2 | NA | 13 | NA | CASSNRIASEQFF | TGTGCCAGCAGCAACAGAATAGCAAGTGAGCAGTTCTTC
TRBJ1-5 | TRBV4-1 | NA | 17 | NA | CASSQDLGGAPYQPQHF | TGCGCCAGCAGCCAAGATCTCGGAGGGGCCCCTTATCAGCCCCAGCATTTT
TRBJ1-2 | TRBV6-5 | NA | 13 | once | CASTTQGGNGYTF | TGTGCCAGCACCACACAGGGAGGAAATGGCTACACCTTC
TRBJ2-7 | TRBV27 | TRBD2 | 14 | few | CASSTGLVFDEQYF | TGTGCCAGCAGTACGGGACTAGTTTTCGACGAGCAGTACTTC
TRBJ2-1 | TRBV7-8 | TRBD2 | 16 | few | CASSSLAGGPLDEQFF | TGTGCCAGCAGCTCTCTAGCGGGGGGGCCTTTGGATGAGCAGTTCTTC
TRBJ2-1 | TRBV20-1 | NA | 14 | NA | CSASQRAAYNEQFF | TGCAGTGCCAGTCAGCGAGCGGCTTACAATGAGCAGTTCTTC
TRBJ2-1 | TRBV11-2 | NA | 14 | NA | CASSLDRRLNEQFF | TGTGCCAGCAGCTTAGATAGGCGGCTGAATGAGCAGTTCTTC
TRBJ2-2 | TRBV5-1 | NA | 13 | NA | CASSLYSVGELFF | TGCGCCAGCAGCTTGTATTCGGTCGGGGAGCTGTTTTTT
TRBJ1-1 | TRBV7-2 | NA | 16 | NA | CASSPIERGANTEAFF | TGTGCCAGCAGCCCCATAGAGAGGGGCGCAAACACTGAAGCTTTCTTT
TRBJ2-5 | TRBV20-1 | TRBD2 | 19 | once | CSARELGLAGGRAQETQYF | TGCAGTGCTAGAGAATTAGGACTAGCGGGGGGTAGAGCACAGGAGACCCAGTACTTC
TRBJ2-7 | TRBV29-1 | NA | 12 | many | CSVGSGSYEQYF | TGCAGCGTTGGGTCGGGTTCCTACGAGCAGTACTTC
TRBJ1-2 | TRBV12-3/TRBV12-4 | NA | 16 | NA | CASSSRYTVPKGGYTF | TGTGCCAGCAGTTCCCGGTACACAGTCCCCAAAGGAGGCTACACCTTC
TRBJ2-3 | TRBV7-2 | TRBD1 | 15 | NA | CASSKTGAGTDTQYF | TGTGCCAGCAGCAAGACAGGGGCCGGCACAGATACGCAGTATTTT
TRBJ2-5 | TRBV7-9 | TRBD2 | 17 | NA | CASSFPGLAGGEETQYF | TGTGCCAGCAGCTTTCCCGGACTAGCGGGAGGGGAAGAGACCCAGTACTTC
TRBJ2-4 | TRBV6-5 | NA | 15 | NA | CASSSWGGPKNIQYF | TGTGCCAGCAGTTCCTGGGGGGGCCCCAAAAACATTCAGTACTTC
TRBJ1-2 | TRBV7-6 | NA | 14 | few | CASSPPQQPYGYTF | TGTGCCAGCAGCCCCCCGCAGCAACCTTATGGCTACACCTTC
TRBJ2-5 | TRBV7-8 | NA | 17 | NA | CASSLWRGHYGQETQYF | TGTGCCAGCAGCTTATGGCGGGGCCACTACGGTCAAGAGACCCAGTACTTC
TRBJ2-2 | TRBV12-3/TRBV12-4 | TRBD1 | 15 | NA | CASSQWGTGTGELFF | TGTGCCAGCAGCCAATGGGGGACAGGTACCGGGGAGCTGTTTTTT
TRBJ2-4 | TRBV6-2/TRBV6-3 | NA | 14 | few | CASSQRAVVNIQYF | TGTGCCAGCAGCCAGCGGGCGGTTGTGAACATTCAGTACTTC
TRBJ2-1 | TRBV7-9 | TRBD2 | 15 | few | CASSVAGGFLNEQFF | TGTGCCAGCAGCGTAGCGGGAGGGTTTTTGAATGAGCAGTTCTTC
TRBJ2-3 | TRBV7-9 | TRBD1 | 12 | once | CASSFGTGGRYF | TGTGCCAGCAGCTTCGGGACAGGGGGCCGGTATTTT
TRBJ2-1 | TRBV11-2 | NA | 16 | NA | CASSLGGGVPYNEQFF | TGTGCCAGCAGCTTAGGAGGGGGAGTCCCCTACAATGAGCAGTTCTTC
TRBJ1-1 | TRBV4-3 | NA | 15 | NA | CASSQGTLRGGEAFF | TGCGCCAGCAGCCAAGGGACCCTAAGGGGGGGGGAAGCTTTCTTT
TRBJ2-7 | TRBV10-3 | NA | 16 | few | CAISESMNDGTYEQYF | TGTGCCATCAGTGAGTCAATGAACGACGGCACCTACGAGCAGTACTTC
TRBJ2-7 | TRBV4-2 | TRBD2 | 16 | NA | CASSLTRASGRNEQYF | TGTGCCAGCAGCCTCACCAGGGCTAGCGGGAGGAATGAGCAGTACTTC